These 4 T cell receptor beta chains were sequenced from one sample in a study of response to subunit inactivated influenza vaccine. Using its own MiXCR run on the RT-PCR reads, TCRdb lists one record per CDR3 protein. The sample comprises more than 200,000 distinct CDR3 sequences, 12% of which are singletons, and 7.8% rests with the top ten. The sample consisted of non-naive T cells sorted from PBMCs, taken 14 days before vaccination. These receptors were collected from a man between 45 and 60 years old who received an inactivated influenza vaccine.

The chain carries TRBV19 and TRBJ2-7; D gene unclear. The germline V gene encodes CDR1 LNHDA and CDR2 SQIVND (reference sequence). Trimming took 3 bases from V and 3 from J, leaving 9 bases between them. The CDR3 length is 13 residues. CDR3 DNA sequence: TGTGCCAGTAGTATCAACACCTTCTACGAGCAGTACTTC. Residues: CASSINTFYEQYF.

This clonotype was seen a handful of times. The genes are TRBV7-9 and TRBJ1-6; tentatively, D is TRBD1 (6 bases). CDR1 SEHNR and CDR2 FQNEAQ come from the germline V gene (reference sequence). The ends were cut back, 3 bases at V and 8 bases at J, with 17 bases in the middle. The length of the CDR3 is 16 residues. The CDR3 here is CASSFPQGTGHSPLHF. CDR3 in DNA: TGTGCCAGCAGCTTTCCACAGGGCACCGGCCATTCACCCCTCCACTTT. The complete variable domain, with remaining parts taken from reference TRBV7-9 and TRBJ1-6, reads DTGVSQNPRHKITKRGQNVTFRCDPISEHNRLYWYRQTLGQGPEFLTYFQNEAQLEKSRLLSDRFSAERPKGSFSTLEIQRTEQGDSAMYLCASSFPQGTGHSPLHFGNGTRLTVT.

Points on this clonotype: The junction differs from germline at one of its ends, possibly a read error. The rearrangement uses TRBV5-5 and TRBJ2-7; tentative D call: TRBD1 (5 bases). CDR1 SGHKS and CDR2 YYEKEE come from the germline V gene (reference sequence). The CDR3 loop spans 15 amino acids. CDR3 in DNA: TGTGCCAGCAGCACTCAACCAGGGAATTCCTACGAGCAGTATTTC. Translation: CASSTQPGNSYEQYF.

This chain uses TRBV19 with TRBJ2-7; 10 positions agree with TRBD1. The CDR3 spans 15 residues. The V and J ends lost 7 bases and 0 bases, in that order; junction bases with no gene match: 6. Germline V gene sequence: CDR1 LNHDA, CDR2 SQIVND (reference sequence). CDR3 coding DNA: TGTGCCAGTAAGCCGGGACAGGGGACCTCCTACGAGCAGTACTTC. Protein: CASKPGQGTSYEQYF.